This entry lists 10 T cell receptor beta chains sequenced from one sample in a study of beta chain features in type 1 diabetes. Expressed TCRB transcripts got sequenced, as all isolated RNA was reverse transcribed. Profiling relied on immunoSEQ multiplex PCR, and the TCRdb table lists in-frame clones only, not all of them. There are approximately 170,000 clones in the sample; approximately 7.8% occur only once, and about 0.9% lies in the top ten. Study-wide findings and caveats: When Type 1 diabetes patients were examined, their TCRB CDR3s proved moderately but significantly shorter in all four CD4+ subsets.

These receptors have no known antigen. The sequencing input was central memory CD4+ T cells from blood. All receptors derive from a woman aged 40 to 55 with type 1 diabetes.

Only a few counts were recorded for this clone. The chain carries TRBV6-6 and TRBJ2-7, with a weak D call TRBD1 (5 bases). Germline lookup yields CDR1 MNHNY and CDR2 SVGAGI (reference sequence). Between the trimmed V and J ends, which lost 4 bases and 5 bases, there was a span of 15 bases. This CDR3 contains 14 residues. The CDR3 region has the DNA TGTGCCAGCAGTTTAGGACAATTAGGAGACGAGCAGTACTTC. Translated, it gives CASSLGQLGDEQYF.

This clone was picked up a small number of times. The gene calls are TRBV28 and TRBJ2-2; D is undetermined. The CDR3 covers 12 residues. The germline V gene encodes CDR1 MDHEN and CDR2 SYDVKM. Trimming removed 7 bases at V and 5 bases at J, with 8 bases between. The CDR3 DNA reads TGTGCCAGCACACGAGGTACCGGGGAGCTGTTTTTT. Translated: CASTRGTGELFF.

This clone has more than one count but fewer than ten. CDR3 residues: CASSTLTGEETQYF. Written as DNA, the CDR3 is TGTGCCAGCAGCACCTTGACAGGAGAAGAGACCCAGTACTTC. The J gene is TRBJ2-5, the V gene TRBV28; a possible D gene is TRBD1 (6 bases). Germline CDR1 MDHEN, CDR2 SYDVKM. V was pared by 6 bases and J by 3 bases, with 14 bases between. The CDR3 covers 14 residues.

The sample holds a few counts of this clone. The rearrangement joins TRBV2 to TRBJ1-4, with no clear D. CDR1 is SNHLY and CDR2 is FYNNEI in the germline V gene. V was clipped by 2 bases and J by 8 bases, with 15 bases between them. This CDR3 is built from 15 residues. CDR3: CASSEFSGTGEKLFF. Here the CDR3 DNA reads TGTGCCAGCAGTGAATTTTCGGGAACGGGGGAAAAACTGTTTTTT.

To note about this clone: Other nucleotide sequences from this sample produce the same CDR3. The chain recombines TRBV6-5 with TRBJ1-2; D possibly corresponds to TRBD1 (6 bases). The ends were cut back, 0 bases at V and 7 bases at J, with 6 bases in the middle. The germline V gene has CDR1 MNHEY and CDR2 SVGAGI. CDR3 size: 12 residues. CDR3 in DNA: TGTGCCAGCAGTTACTCAGGGGGTGGCTACACCTTC. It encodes CASSYSGGGYTF.

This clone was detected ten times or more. The CDR3 DNA reads as TGTGCCAGCAGCTTAGGACAGGCCGACATGAACACTGAAGCTTTCTTT. This translates into CASSLGQADMNTEAFF. The chain joins TRBV7-2 to TRBJ1-1; D is possibly TRBD1 (6 bases). CDR1 is SGHTA, CDR2 FQGNSA, per germline. The ends were cut back, 1 base at V and 0 bases at J, with 12 bases in the middle. The CDR3 runs to 16 residues.

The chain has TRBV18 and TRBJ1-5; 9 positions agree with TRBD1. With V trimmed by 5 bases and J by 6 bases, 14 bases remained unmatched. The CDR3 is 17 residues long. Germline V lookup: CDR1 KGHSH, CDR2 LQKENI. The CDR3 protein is CASSSDRGNIRGQPQHF. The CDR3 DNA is TGTGCCAGCTCAAGTGACAGGGGGAATATTAGGGGTCAGCCCCAGCATTTT.

In DNA, the CDR3 is TGTGCAACGACAGGCTTCTCTGGAAACACCATATATTTT. As protein: CATTGFSGNTIYF. The chain recombines TRBV30 with TRBJ1-3; D might be TRBD1 (6 bases). Germline V lookup: CDR1 GTSNPN, CDR2 SVGIG (reference sequence). CDR3 length equals 13 residues.

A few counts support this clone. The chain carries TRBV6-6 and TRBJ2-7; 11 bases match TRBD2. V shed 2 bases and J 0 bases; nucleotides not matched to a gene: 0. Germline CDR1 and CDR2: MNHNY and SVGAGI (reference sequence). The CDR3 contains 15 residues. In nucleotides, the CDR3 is TGTGCCAGCAGTTACGGGACTAGCGGCTCCTACGAGCAGTACTTC. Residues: CASSYGTSGSYEQYF.

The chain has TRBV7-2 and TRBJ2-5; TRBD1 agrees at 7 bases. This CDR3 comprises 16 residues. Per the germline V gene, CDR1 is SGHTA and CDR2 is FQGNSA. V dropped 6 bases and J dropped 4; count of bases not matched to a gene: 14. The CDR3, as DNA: TGTGCCAGCAGGGAATCACAGGGGACAGTGCGAGAGACCCAGTACTTC. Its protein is CASRESQGTVRETQYF.